What follows is one TCR beta chain and its context. The antigen is not known. The data originate from a study of cytomegalovirus exposure and HLA in healthy donors. Whole-study findings and limits: Later work associated over 15,000 TCR beta sequences with HLA alleles at 0.05 false discovery rate. The authors later linked a missense DCLRE1C variant to TCR beta V- and J-gene trimming.

The CDR3 is 14 amino acids. Looked up from germline, CDR1 is LNHDA and CDR2 is SQIVND (reference sequence). V was trimmed by 5 bases and J by 3 bases, leaving 13 bases between them. PCR employed 60 Vbeta and 13 Jbeta primers. Here immunoSEQ multiplex PCR was the method, and the copy in TCRdb shows in-frame clones only, minus some. The data hold about 140,000 clones, with around 80% observed a single time. V gene TRBV19 combines with J gene TRBJ1-1; D is unclear. What was sequenced was PBMCs. The clonotype comes from a female donor in good health and CMV-seronegative. The CDR3 sequence is CASSLPGKDTEAFF. CDR3 nucleotides: TGTGCCAGTAGTCTTCCGGGGAAGGACACTGAAGCTTTCTTT. Based on the CDR3 plus reference TRBV19 and TRBJ1-1, the full variable domain is DGGITQSPKYLFRKEGQNVTLSCEQNLNHDAMYWYRQDPGQGLRLIYYSQIVNDFQKGDIAEGYSVSREKKESFPLTVTSAQKNPTAFYLCASSLPGKDTEAFFGQGTRLTVV.